The 14 T cell receptor beta chains in this list originate from one sample, sequenced in a study of T cells in localized non-small cell lung cancer. Method: immunoSEQ multiplex PCR; TCRdb's copy keeps in-frame clones and lacks some. The sample has 45,000 to 55,000 clones, about nine tenths seen once. The sequenced sample was peripheral blood, obtained before any cancer treatment. Source of these receptors: a male donor at least 60 years old with stage III squamous cell lung carcinoma.

The chain carries TRBV7-2 and TRBJ2-5; TRBD2 might be the D (5 bases). The CDR3 is 13 amino acids. V was shortened by 5 bases and J by 2 bases, with 9 bases between the two germline ends. Germline V gene data show CDR1 as SGHTA and CDR2 as FQGNSA. The DNA of the CDR3 is TGTGCCAGCAGCCGCAGGAGGCAAGAGACCCAGTACTTC. As protein: CASSRRRQETQYF.

The chain couples TRBV25-1 to TRBJ1-6, with a possible D match to TRBD1 (6 bases). This CDR3 is 15 amino acids long. Germline V gene sequence: CDR1 MGHDK, CDR2 SYGVNS. V shed 6 bases and J shed 5 bases, with 14 bases lying between them. CDR3 protein: CASSRGTSHNSPLHF. The CDR3 DNA follows: TGTGCCAGCAGCCGGGGGACAAGTCATAATTCACCCCTCCACTTT.

The chain combines TRBV2 with TRBJ2-3; the D gene is possibly TRBD1 (6 bases). Germline V lookup: CDR1 SNHLY, CDR2 FYNNEI. V lost 5 bases and J 0 bases, leaving 18 bases between the germline ends. The CDR3 consists of 17 residues. The CDR3 reads CASSSTGSSSSTDTQYF. The CDR3, as DNA: TGTGCCAGCAGTTCCACAGGGTCCTCCTCGAGCACAGATACGCAGTATTTT.

This sequence joins TRBV5-4 and TRBJ2-3; 15 bases fit TRBD2. This CDR3 has 16 residues. V shed 4 bases, J shed 4 bases, and the junction held 4 bases outside the gene matches. Germline CDR1 SGHNT, CDR2 YYREEE (reference sequence). CDR3 sequence reads: CASSGGLAGGPDTQYF. CDR3 nucleotide sequence: TGTGCCAGCAGCGGGGGACTAGCGGGGGGTCCAGATACGCAGTATTTT.

The rearrangement uses TRBV7-8 and TRBJ1-5; possibly TRBD1 for D (5 bases). Trimming took off 5 bases at V and 4 bases at J, with 12 bases between the two ends. The CDR3 totals 14 residues. The germline V gene has CDR1 SGHVS and CDR2 FQNEAQ. The CDR3 DNA is TGTGCCAGCAGCAAAATGACAGCAAATCAGCCCCAGCATTTT. Amino acid sequence: CASSKMTANQPQHF.

This chain connects TRBV23-1 to TRBJ2-7; D not resolved. TRBV23-1 falls under the ORF class, with uncertain function. The V end was cut by 0 bases, the J end by 1 base, with 16 bases between. This CDR3 region has 17 residues. The chain's CDR3 is CASSQSTLGSSSYEQYF. The CDR3 nucleotides are TGCGCCAGCAGTCAATCCACCCTGGGCAGTTCTTCCTACGAGCAGTACTTC.

This sequence joins TRBV7-3 and TRBJ1-1, with a possible D match to TRBD1 (5 bases). Trimming removed 5 bases from V and 5 bases from J, with 12 bases in between. Per germline, CDR1 SGHTA and CDR2 FQGTGA. The CDR3 has 13 residues. In DNA, the CDR3 is TGTGCCAGCAGCCCCGCAGGGCAGACTGAAGCTTTCTTT. This encodes CASSPAGQTEAFF.

This clone was seen a single time. The chain employs TRBV7-8 and TRBJ1-1; perhaps TRBD1 as D (5 bases). This CDR3 region has 17 residues. V was clipped by 2 bases and J by 1 base, with 17 bases between them. CDR1 and CDR2 (germline): SGHVS, FQNEAQ. The CDR3 DNA reads TGTGCCAGCAGCTTAATCGTAAAAGGGGAAAAGAACACTGAAGCTTTCTTT. Translated: CASSLIVKGEKNTEAFF.

The V call is TRBV7-2, the J call TRBJ2-7, with a tentative D call TRBD2 (5 bases). The ends were cut back, 7 bases at V and 5 bases at J, with 12 bases in the middle. Germline assignment: CDR1 SGHTA and CDR2 FQGNSA. The CDR3 is 12 residues long. This chain's CDR3 is CASTAGTHEQYF. As DNA, the CDR3 is TGTGCCAGCACCGCGGGTACCCACGAGCAGTACTTC.

This sequence joins TRBV5-4 and TRBJ1-1; D perhaps matches TRBD1 (6 bases). This CDR3 comprises 15 residues. Germline lookup yields CDR1 SGHNT and CDR2 YYREEE (reference sequence). Trimming stripped 0 bases from V and 1 base from J, with 10 bases between. This chain's CDR3 is CASSLVGASNTEAFF. DNA of the CDR3: TGTGCCAGCAGCTTGGTGGGGGCTTCGAACACTGAAGCTTTCTTT.

This clone was counted a single time. This specimen includes other DNA sequences encoding the same CDR3. The rearrangement links TRBV7-2 to TRBJ1-5, with D possibly being TRBD1 (5 bases). With 5 bases removed from V and 0 bases from J, the gap between germline ends came to 11 bases. Germline V gives CDR1 SGHTA, CDR2 FQGNSA. CDR3 length: 15 amino acids. The CDR3: CASSPGRYSNQPQHF. CDR3 nucleotides: TGTGCCAGCAGCCCAGGGCGCTATAGCAATCAGCCCCAGCATTTT.

The rearrangement joins TRBV11-2 to TRBJ2-7; TRBD1 might be the D (7 bases). V was trimmed by 5 bases and J by 2 bases, leaving 19 bases between them. This CDR3 spans 16 amino acids. In germline, CDR1 is SGHAT, CDR2 FQNNGV. CDR3 loop: CASSLTAGQITYEQYF. CDR3 DNA: TGTGCCAGCAGCCTCACGGCGGGACAGATAACCTACGAGCAGTACTTC.

This clone was observed a few times. The chain carries TRBV7-2 and TRBJ2-5; D perhaps matches TRBD2 (6 bases). Trimming shortened V by 1 base and J by 4 bases, and 16 bases separated the two germline ends. The length of the CDR3 is 16 residues. Germline CDR1 and CDR2: SGHTA and FQGNSA. The CDR3 sequence is CASSLVASEGLETQYF. In nucleotides, the CDR3 is TGTGCCAGCAGCTTAGTGGCTAGCGAGGGGCTAGAGACCCAGTACTTC.

This rearrangement joins TRBV14 to TRBJ2-5; TRBD2 matches 7 bases. The V segment lost 1 base and the J segment 2 bases; nucleotides outside the gene matches: 4. This CDR3 has 15 amino acids. Per the germline V gene, CDR1 is SGHDN and CDR2 is FVKESK. The chain's CDR3 is CASSQVSGVQETQYF. CDR3 coding DNA: TGTGCCAGCAGCCAAGTGAGCGGGGTACAAGAGACCCAGTACTTC.